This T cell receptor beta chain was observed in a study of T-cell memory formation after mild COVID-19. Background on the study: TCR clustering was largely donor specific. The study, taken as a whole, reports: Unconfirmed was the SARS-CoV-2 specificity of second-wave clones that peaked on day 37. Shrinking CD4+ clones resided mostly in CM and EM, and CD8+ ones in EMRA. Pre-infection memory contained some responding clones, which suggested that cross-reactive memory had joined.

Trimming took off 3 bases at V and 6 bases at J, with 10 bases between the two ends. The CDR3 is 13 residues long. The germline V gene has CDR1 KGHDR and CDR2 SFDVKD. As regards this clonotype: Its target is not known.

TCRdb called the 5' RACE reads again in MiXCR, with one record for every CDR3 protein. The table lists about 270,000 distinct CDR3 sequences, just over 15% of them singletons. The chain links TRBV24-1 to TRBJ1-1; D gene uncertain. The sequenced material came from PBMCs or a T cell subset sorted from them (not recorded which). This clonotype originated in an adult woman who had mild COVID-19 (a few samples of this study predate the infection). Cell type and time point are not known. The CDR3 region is CATSDPGRSEAFF. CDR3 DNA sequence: TGTGCCACCAGTGATCCTGGACGGTCTGAAGCTTTCTTT.